These 31 T cell receptor beta chains were all obtained from the same sample, sequenced in a study of OX40 agonist ivuxolimab in advanced cancers. The assay was immunoSEQ multiplex PCR, and TCRdb's table has in-frame clones only and misses some. The profile covers 57,000 or so clones, with about 82% appearing a single time and about 2.7% taken by the ten largest. The source material was CD4+ or CD8+ T cells sorted from blood, sampled in a trial of the OX40 agonist ivuxolimab. The receptors stem from an adult with an advanced solid tumor such as melanoma, head and neck, liver or kidney cancer.

In its sample, this clone was seen a few times. The rearrangement links TRBV6-1 to TRBJ1-4; a possible D gene is TRBD1 (6 bases). The CDR3 is made up of 14 amino acids. The ends were cut back, 1 base at V and 8 bases at J, with 11 bases in the middle. CDR1 MNHNS and CDR2 SASEGT come from the germline V gene. CDR3: CASSEGGHSEKLFF. The CDR3 bases are TGTGCCAGCAGTGAAGGGGGGCATTCAGAAAAACTGTTTTTT.

V is TRBV29-1 and J is TRBJ1-1; D unresolved. Germline CDR1 reads SQVTM; CDR2 reads ANQGSEA. CDR3 length: 13 amino acids. Trimming cost V 8 bases and J 0 bases, with 13 bases left between them. Here the CDR3 DNA reads TGCAGCCCGAAGAAGGGAGTGAACACTGAAGCTTTCTTT. This sequence encodes CSPKKGVNTEAFF.

The V gene is TRBV4-1, the J gene TRBJ2-3; TRBD2 matches 14 bases. The CDR3 spans 15 residues. Trimming at V came to 4 bases and at J to 9 bases, leaving 6 bases not matched to a gene. Germline V gives CDR1 MGHRA, CDR2 YSYEKL. CDR3 in DNA: TGCGCCAGCAGCCGGGGACTAGCGGGGGCGGGCACGCAGTATTTT. Amino acid sequence: CASSRGLAGAGTQYF.

J is TRBJ1-2 and V is TRBV4-3; D may be TRBD1 (6 bases). The CDR3 sequence is 16 residues long. CDR1 LGHNA and CDR2 YSLEER come from the germline V gene. The ends were cut back, 1 base at V and 7 bases at J, with 19 bases in the middle. The chain's CDR3 is CASSQGEQGFMGGYTF. The CDR3 nucleotides are TGCGCCAGCAGCCAAGGGGAACAGGGTTTTATGGGTGGCTACACCTTC.

The chain uses TRBV6-5 and TRBJ1-2; 7 nucleotides match TRBD1. Germline assignment: CDR1 MNHEY and CDR2 SVGAGI. The CDR3 runs 15 residues. V was pared by 0 bases and J by 4 bases, with 5 bases of the junction left unmatched. CDR3 residues: CASSYSSTGAYGYTF. The CDR3 nucleotides are TGTGCCAGCAGTTACTCGAGTACAGGGGCCTATGGCTACACCTTC.

The chain is built from TRBV4-3 and TRBJ1-5; D remains unclear. CDR1 is LGHNA, CDR2 YSLEER, per germline. The CDR3 runs to 12 residues. The V and J ends lost 0 bases and 9 bases respectively, with 6 bases between them. CDR3 loop: CASSQERGPQHF. The DNA for the CDR3 is TGCGCCAGCAGCCAAGAACGAGGGCCCCAGCATTTT.

The chain couples TRBV18 to TRBJ2-7; 7 positions match TRBD2. This CDR3 comprises 14 residues. J lost 1 base, V lost 3 bases, and 3 bases had no gene match. Germline values: CDR1 KGHSH, CDR2 LQKENI. CDR3 nucleotide sequence: TGTGCCAGCTCACCGGGACTACTTTCCTACGAGCAGTACTTC. This translates into CASSPGLLSYEQYF.

The chain recombines TRBV9 with TRBJ2-3; D remains unclear. This CDR3 contains 15 residues. The germline V gene encodes CDR1 SGDLS and CDR2 YYNGEE. Trimming took off 1 base at V and 2 bases at J, with 11 bases between the two ends. The CDR3 DNA reads TGTGCCAGCAGCGTACTGGGCGGACCCACAGATACGCAGTATTTT. As protein: CASSVLGGPTDTQYF.

This sequence joins TRBV10-3 and TRBJ2-2; D perhaps matches TRBD2 (7 bases). The germline V gene has CDR1 ENHRY and CDR2 SYGVKD. CDR3 length equals 16 residues. V was shortened by 4 bases and J by 0 bases, with 12 bases between the two germline ends. The CDR3 DNA reads as TGTGCCATCAGTGCGGAGGGGGGGACGAACACCGGGGAGCTGTTTTTT. It yields the protein CAISAEGGTNTGELFF.

This chain links TRBV27 with TRBJ2-5; D perhaps matches TRBD1 (5 bases). Germline CDR1 is MNHEY and CDR2 is SMNVEV (reference sequence). Deletions cut 4 bases from V and 2 bases from J, with 26 bases between. CDR3 size: 19 residues. For the CDR3, the DNA is TGTGCCAGCAGTTCCACCGCCCCCGGTATGCAGGGCCGACAAGAGACCCAGTACTTC. It is translated as CASSSTAPGMQGRQETQYF.

This rearrangement joins TRBV19 to TRBJ2-3; a weak D match, TRBD1 (6 bases). The CDR3 extends over 13 amino acids. Between the trimmed V and J ends, which lost 7 bases and 5 bases, there was a span of 13 bases. The germline V gene has CDR1 LNHDA and CDR2 SQIVND (reference sequence). The CDR3 DNA sequence: TGTGCCAGTACTAGACAGGCGGGAGATACGCAGTATTTT. Its protein is CASTRQAGDTQYF.

With regard to this clone: Within the sample, other DNA sequences also encode this same CDR3. CDR3 DNA: TGTGCCAGCTCCCTGGGGCAGGGCTATGGCTACACCTTC. The encoded protein is CASSLGQGYGYTF. This chain uses TRBV7-3 with TRBJ1-2; possible D gene TRBD1, 5 bases. CDR1 is SGHTA and CDR2 is FQGTGA in the germline V gene. V shed 8 bases and J shed 4 bases, with 14 bases lying between them. This CDR3 is 13 amino acids long.

The chain links TRBV19 to TRBJ2-1, with 16 positions matching TRBD2. CDR3 length: 17 residues. Losses at the gene ends were 10 bases for V and 7 bases for J; bases not matched to a gene: 13. The V gene's germline CDR1 is LNHDA and CDR2 SQIVND (reference sequence). CDR3 DNA sequence: TGTGCCACCGGTCCCCCGGGACTAGCGGGGGGGCTGAATGAGCAGTTCTTC. This encodes CATGPPGLAGGLNEQFF.

CDR3 region: CASSLRTGAGEKLFF. Written as DNA, the CDR3 is TGTGCCAGCAGCCTACGGACAGGGGCGGGGGAAAAACTGTTTTTT. V is TRBV5-6 and J is TRBJ1-4; 9 bases line up with TRBD1. With V trimmed by 4 bases and J by 8 bases, 9 bases remained unmatched. Looked up from germline, CDR1 is SGHDT and CDR2 is YYEEEE. This CDR3 contains 15 residues.

J is TRBJ1-3 and V is TRBV6-1; no reliable D call. The CDR3 is made up of 13 amino acids. Germline assignment: CDR1 MNHNS and CDR2 SASEGT. Trimming removed 4 bases from V and 1 base from J, with 5 bases in between. The CDR3 loop reads CASSARSGNTIYF. For the CDR3, the DNA is TGTGCCAGCAGTGCTAGGTCTGGAAACACCATATATTTT.

The chain carries TRBV15 and TRBJ1-3; D uncertain. The length of the CDR3 is 16 residues. Germline lookup yields CDR1 LNHNV and CDR2 YYDKDF (reference sequence). Deletions cut 0 bases from V and 4 bases from J, with 13 bases between. CDR3 DNA: TGTGCCACCAGCAGAGATCTTTTCGCCGGCGGAAACACCATATATTTT. Translating it yields CATSRDLFAGGNTIYF.

This clone was detected a few times. This sequence joins TRBV30 and TRBJ1-5, with a weak D call TRBD1 (5 bases). V lost 0 bases and J 3 bases, leaving 12 bases between the germline ends. The CDR3 sequence is 15 residues long. Per germline, CDR1 GTSNPN and CDR2 SVGIG (reference sequence). CDR3 DNA: TGTGCCTGGAGTGTAACGGGGACGACCAATCAGCCCCAGCATTTT. Its protein product is CAWSVTGTTNQPQHF.

This chain links TRBV19 with TRBJ2-5, with no clear D. V gave up 3 bases and J gave up 2 bases, with 13 bases separating them. Germline V gene sequence: CDR1 LNHDA, CDR2 SQIVND (reference sequence). The CDR3 consists of 15 residues. This CDR3 is CASSIPGGGQETQYF. CDR3 nucleotide sequence: TGTGCCAGTAGTATTCCCGGTGGTGGGCAAGAGACCCAGTACTTC.

The chain has TRBV10-3 and TRBJ1-2; 9 nucleotides align to TRBD1. The ends lost 3 bases at V and 2 bases at J; junction bases unmatched: 4. The CDR3 extends over 15 amino acids. Germline CDR1 reads ENHRY; CDR2 reads SYGVKD. The CDR3 bases are TGTGCCATCAGTGACGGACAGGGGACCAACTATGGCTACACCTTC. It translates to CAISDGQGTNYGYTF.

The chain carries TRBV7-2 and TRBJ1-5; 7 bases align to TRBD1. The germline V gene encodes CDR1 SGHTA and CDR2 FQGNSA. This CDR3 region has 14 residues. V lost 5 bases, J lost 3 bases, and 4 bases stayed unmatched. The CDR3 DNA follows: TGTGCCAGCAGCCTCCAGGGGGACAATCAGCCCCAGCATTTT. This encodes CASSLQGDNQPQHF.

V gene TRBV5-1 combines with J gene TRBJ2-1; D is unresolved. Germline V gives CDR1 SGHRS, CDR2 YFSETQ. Trimming stripped 1 base from V and 6 bases from J, with 11 bases between. CDR3 length: 14 amino acids. The CDR3 DNA reads TGCGCCAGCAGCTTGATCTCAGGTAGCAATGAGCAGTTCTTC. Protein: CASSLISGSNEQFF.

The V gene is TRBV9, the J gene TRBJ1-4; possibly TRBD1 for D (5 bases). V was cut by 3 bases and J by 8 bases, with 17 bases left in between. Germline loops: CDR1 SGDLS, CDR2 YYNGEE. The CDR3 length is 15 residues. The CDR3 nucleotides read TGTGCCAGCAGCGCCGGGGGTGGGGTCTGGGAAAAACTGTTTTTT. This codes for CASSAGGGVWEKLFF.

The chain couples TRBV28 to TRBJ2-5; D call uncertain. The CDR3 is 14 amino acids. The V end lost 2 bases, the J end lost 10 bases, and 17 bases lay between the germline ends. In germline, CDR1 is MDHEN, CDR2 SYDVKM. CDR3: CASSLGLGSPNQYF. DNA for the CDR3: TGTGCCAGCAGTTTAGGGCTAGGTAGCCCTAACCAGTACTTC.

This clone was seen only a few times. The chain links TRBV5-1 to TRBJ1-1; the D gene is possibly TRBD1 (6 bases). V was clipped by 0 bases and J by 8 bases, with 14 bases between them. Germline V gene lookup returns CDR1 SGHRS and CDR2 YFSETQ. The CDR3 extends over 14 amino acids. In DNA form, the CDR3 reads TGCGCCAGCAGCTTGGAGGAGGGGGGAGTCGAAGCTTTCTTT. This sequence encodes CASSLEEGGVEAFF.

This chain joins TRBV5-1 and TRBJ1-1; D remains ambiguous. CDR1 SGHRS and CDR2 YFSETQ come from the germline V gene. This CDR3 has 13 amino acids. With 5 bases removed from V and 8 bases from J, the gap between germline ends came to 16 bases. CDR3 loop: CASRAGREWEAFF. CDR3 sequence (DNA): TGCGCCAGCAGGGCGGGAAGGGAATGGGAAGCTTTCTTT.

In its sample, this clone was seen a few times. This CDR3 is CASSPLRGSGNTIYF. The CDR3 nucleotides are TGTGCCAGCAGTCCCCTACGGGGCTCTGGAAACACCATATATTTT. The rearrangement links TRBV28 to TRBJ1-3; no firm D call. V shed 5 bases and J shed 0 bases, with 11 bases lying between them. Germline CDR1 is MDHEN and CDR2 is SYDVKM. The CDR3 covers 15 residues. The variable domain in full, with the rest retrieved from reference TRBV28 and TRBJ1-3, is DVKVTQSSRYLVKRTGEKVFLECVQDMDHENMFWYRQDPGLGLRLIYFSYDVKMKEKGDIPEGYSVSREKKERFSLILESASTNQTSMYLCASSPLRGSGNTIYFGEGSWLTVV.

The chain joins TRBV5-8 to TRBJ2-7; TRBD1 aligns across 8 bases. V was pared by 0 bases and J by 2 bases, with 19 bases of the junction left unmatched. The germline gives CDR1 SGHTS, CDR2 YDEGEE. The CDR3 contains 20 residues. Written as DNA, the CDR3 is TGTGCCAGCAGCTTGGCTGGTCCCCCGGGACAGGTGGGATTTACCTACGAGCAGTACTTC. It specifies CASSLAGPPGQVGFTYEQYF.

The genes are TRBV5-8 and TRBJ1-5; D not certain. The CDR3 length is 13 residues. The germline gives CDR1 SGHTS, CDR2 YDEGEE. V gave up 4 bases and J gave up 5 bases, with 10 bases separating them. CDR3 sequence reads: CASSAEFDQPQHF. The CDR3 DNA reads as TGTGCCAGCAGCGCGGAGTTTGATCAGCCCCAGCATTTT.

This clone was picked up one time. This chain connects TRBV6-6 to TRBJ2-7; D is uncertain. CDR3 size: 13 residues. Trimming shortened V by 4 bases and J by 4 bases, and 11 bases separated the two germline ends. CDR1 is MNHNY and CDR2 is SVGAGI in the germline V gene (reference sequence). CDR3 sequence reads: CASSLEGTYEQYF. CDR3 coding DNA: TGTGCCAGCAGTTTAGAAGGAACATACGAGCAGTACTTC.

This rearrangement joins TRBV7-9 to TRBJ2-3; 8 bases map to TRBD2. The V gene's germline CDR1 is SEHNR and CDR2 FQNEAQ (reference sequence). This CDR3 is 15 amino acids long. V trimming: 10 bases; J trimming: 1 base; junction bases outside the gene matches: 10. CDR3: CAIPPGGGGTDTQYF. CDR3 DNA sequence: TGTGCCATCCCTCCCGGGGGGGGCGGCACAGATACGCAGTATTTT.

This chain links TRBV5-1 with TRBJ1-1, with D uncertain. The CDR3 runs to 16 residues. V was shortened by 4 bases and J by 0 bases, with 16 bases between the two germline ends. The germline CDR1 and CDR2 sequences are SGHRS and YFSETQ. The CDR3 reads CASSRAQSSMNTEAFF. The CDR3 region has the DNA TGCGCCAGCAGCCGCGCACAGAGTTCCATGAACACTGAAGCTTTCTTT. Full variable domain (rest looked up from reference TRBV5-1 and TRBJ1-1): KAGVTQTPRYLIKTRGQQVTLSCSPISGHRSVSWYQQTPGQGLQFLFEYFSETQRNKGNFPGRFSGRQFSNSRSEMNVSTLELGDSALYLCASSRAQSSMNTEAFFGQGTRLTVV.